A single sample gave rise to the 27 T cell receptor beta chains below, sequenced in a study of T cells in Graves' hyperthyroidism and ophthalmopathy. Template material for amplifying TCR beta CDR3 regions consisted of RNA transcripts. A first-round RT-PCR of the TCR CDR3 used the HTBI primer set. TCRdb reanalysed the multiplex PCR reads using MiXCR and keeps one entry per CDR3 protein. The sample holds roughly 580,000 distinct CDR3 sequences, 46% seen once. The sample comprised peripheral blood or thyroid tissue (not recorded which). These receptor sequences come from a woman aged 18-29 years with Graves' hyperthyroidism.

Remarks on this clonotype: A much larger clone lies a single base off, so this may be a read error. This chain connects TRBV2 to TRBJ1-4, with D maybe TRBD1 (6 bases). The CDR3 has 13 amino acids. Germline loops: CDR1 SNHLY, CDR2 FYNNEI. The CDR3 sequence is CAGRGQAREKLFF. The CDR3 DNA reads TGTGCCGGCAGGGGCCAAGCCCGGGAAAAACTGTTTTTT.

V is TRBV20-1 and J is TRBJ2-7, with TRBD2 as a possible D gene (6 bases). Per the germline V gene, CDR1 is DFQATT and CDR2 is SNEGSKA (reference sequence). The CDR3 loop spans 14 amino acids. Deletions cut 1 base from V and 0 bases from J, with 10 bases between. The CDR3 region has the DNA TGCAGTGCTAGAGGGGGGGAGAGCTCCTACGAGCAGTACTTC. This gives the protein CSARGGESSYEQYF.

Concerning this clonotype: The conserved final phenylalanine or tryptophan is absent from the CDR3, which likely points to a read error. The limits of the CDR3 on the DNA are not certain, so only TCRdb's listed CDR3 is given. This chain connects TRBV7-9 to TRBJ2-5; TRBD1 is taken as the D call from the table, unchecked against the DNA. 10 amino acids form the CDR3, both terminal residues included. Per germline, CDR1 SEHNR and CDR2 FQNEAQ (reference sequence). The CDR3 reads CASSLVVDGG.

The chain couples TRBV20-1 to TRBJ2-6, with 8 nucleotides matching TRBD2. The CDR3 is made up of 15 amino acids. Germline V gene lookup returns CDR1 DFQATT and CDR2 SNEGSKA (reference sequence). The V gene end was trimmed by 5 bases and the J gene end by 4 bases; junction bases not matched to a gene: 7. The CDR3 spells CSAVLLAGGANVLTF. The DNA of the CDR3 is TGCAGTGCTGTGCTTCTAGCGGGCGGGGCCAACGTCCTGACTTTC.

J is TRBJ1-1 and V is TRBV20-1; TRBD1 is a possible D gene (5 bases). This CDR3 has 14 amino acids. CDR1 is DFQATT, CDR2 SNEGSKA, per germline (reference sequence). V lost 2 bases, J lost 4 bases, and 14 bases lay in between. The CDR3 loop is CSARSPRDGTEAFF. The DNA of the CDR3 is TGCAGTGCTAGATCCCCCAGGGACGGCACTGAAGCTTTCTTT.

The V gene is TRBV20-1, the J gene TRBJ1-3; D may be TRBD1 (5 bases). This CDR3 comprises 17 residues. Germline loops: CDR1 DFQATT, CDR2 SNEGSKA (reference sequence). V was shortened by 2 bases and J by 1 base, with 18 bases between the two germline ends. CDR3 loop: CSARQARGQPSGNTIYF. The CDR3 DNA follows: TGCAGTGCTAGACAAGCCCGCGGACAACCATCTGGAAACACCATATATTTT.

This clonotype was counted ten times or more. The chain combines TRBV24-1 with TRBJ1-1; 10 positions agree with TRBD1. The CDR3 runs to 15 residues. The trim removed 4 bases at V and 4 bases at J, leaving 5 bases unmatched. Germline assignment: CDR1 KGHDR and CDR2 SFDVKD. The CDR3 DNA reads as TGTGCCACCAGTGAGAGACAGGGGGCGGTCACTGAAGCTTTCTTT. Its translation: CATSERQGAVTEAFF.

Only a few counts were recorded for this clonotype. The chain employs TRBV2 and TRBJ2-6, with D possibly TRBD1 on 5 matching bases. Trimming removed 8 bases from V and 0 bases from J, with 20 bases in between. This CDR3 contains 18 residues. Germline V gene lookup returns CDR1 SNHLY and CDR2 FYNNEI. The CDR3 region has the DNA TGTGCCAGCTTTGTCGACAGTATTACTTACTCTGGGGCCAACGTCCTGACTTTC. This codes for CASFVDSITYSGANVLTF.

The chain carries TRBV15 and TRBJ2-6; no reliable D call. The length of the CDR3 is 17 residues. Germline CDR1 reads LNHNV; CDR2 reads YYDKDF (reference sequence). V was shortened by 3 bases and J by 0 bases, with 12 bases between the two germline ends. The CDR3 DNA reads as TGTGCCACCAGCAGCGGATCAGGCTACTCTGGGGCCAACGTCCTGACTTTC. It translates to CATSSGSGYSGANVLTF.

The CDR3 sequence: CSLGTVVTEAFF. The CDR3 nucleotides are TGCAGCCTTGGGACAGTCGTTACTGAAGCTTTCTTT. The V gene is TRBV29-1, the J gene TRBJ1-1, with 7 bases matching TRBD1. The J segment lost 5 bases and the V segment lost 8 bases, leaving 8 bases of the junction unmatched. Germline loops: CDR1 SQVTM, CDR2 ANQGSEA. This CDR3 is 12 amino acids long.

The V call is TRBV7-3, the J call TRBJ2-7; D is uncertain. The ends were cut back, 5 bases at V and 4 bases at J, with 12 bases in the middle. The CDR3 covers 13 residues. Per germline, CDR1 SGHTA and CDR2 FQGTGA. In nucleotides, the CDR3 is TGTGCCAGCAGCACGAACAACCGGTACGAGCAGTACTTC. This encodes CASSTNNRYEQYF. Based on the CDR3 plus reference TRBV7-3 and TRBJ2-7, the full variable domain is GAGVSQTPSNKVTEKGKYVELRCDPISGHTALYWYRQSLGQGPEFLIYFQGTGAADDSGLPNDRFFAVRPEGSVSTLKIQRTERGDSAVYLCASSTNNRYEQYFGPGTRLTVT.

V and J are TRBV24-1 and TRBJ1-2, with D tentatively TRBD1 (6 bases). The CDR3 is 15 amino acids. V dropped 3 bases and J dropped 7 bases, with 17 bases sitting between them. The germline V gene encodes CDR1 KGHDR and CDR2 SFDVKD. The CDR3 nucleotides read TGTGCCACCAGTGATCACACAGGGTTGTTGGGTGGCTACACCTTC. This translates into CATSDHTGLLGGYTF.

The chain combines TRBV7-8 with TRBJ1-3; D is possibly TRBD1 (5 bases). The V end was cut by 10 bases, the J end by 2 bases, with 15 bases between. This CDR3 has 14 residues. Per germline, CDR1 SGHVS and CDR2 FQNEAQ. CDR3 DNA: TGTGCCATCAGTTCTCAGGGTCCTGGAAACACCATATATTTT. It encodes CAISSQGPGNTIYF. Looking up the rest from reference TRBV7-8 and TRBJ1-3 gives the full variable domain: GAGVSQSPRYKVAKRGQDVALRCDPISGHVSLFWYQQALGQGPEFLTYFQNEAQLDKSGLPSDRFFAERPEGSVSTLKIQRTQQEDSAVYLCAISSQGPGNTIYFGEGSWLTVV.

This clonotype was seen more than once but under ten times. Its ends do not fully match the called genes, so a read error is possible. The rearrangement joins TRBV7-9 to TRBJ1-1; the match to TRBD1 covers 7 bases. The germline gives CDR1 SEHNR, CDR2 FQNEAQ (reference sequence). The CDR3 extends over 15 amino acids. DNA for the CDR3: TGCGCCAGCAGCCCCGACAGGGAGATGAACACTGAAGCTTTCTTT. Translated, it gives CASSPDREMNTEAFF.

This clonotype was counted many times. The chain carries TRBV10-3 and TRBJ1-6; D uncertain. The V gene's germline CDR1 is ENHRY and CDR2 SYGVKD. This CDR3 is 14 amino acids long. V lost 6 bases to trimming and J lost 0 bases, with 6 bases between them. As DNA, the CDR3 is TGTGCCATCAGCGATAGCTCCTATAATTCACCCCTCCACTTT. Its translation is CAISDSSYNSPLHF.

Concerning this clonotype: The junction differs from germline at one of its ends, possibly a read error. The gene calls are TRBV2 and TRBJ1-5, with 9 positions matching TRBD1. The CDR3 has 16 amino acids. CDR1 and CDR2 from the germline V gene are SNHLY and FYNNEI. In nucleotides, the CDR3 is TGTGCCACCAGTGACCCCGGGACAGGGCGTGATCAGCCCCAGCATTTT. This codes for CATSDPGTGRDQPQHF.

This clonotype has only a few counts. The chain has TRBV19 and TRBJ1-1, with D perhaps TRBD1 (5 bases). V dropped 1 base and J dropped 4 bases, with 7 bases sitting between them. This CDR3 has 13 residues. Germline V CDR1 and CDR2: LNHDA, SQIVND (reference sequence). The CDR3 is CASSIGRGTEAFF. The DNA for the CDR3 is TGTGCCAGTAGTATAGGGAGGGGCACTGAAGCTTTCTTT.

This clonotype was detected only once. This rearrangement joins TRBV2 to TRBJ2-7, with D unclear. The CDR3 is made up of 15 amino acids. In germline, CDR1 is SNHLY, CDR2 FYNNEI. Trimming pared 6 bases from V and 1 base from J, leaving 16 bases between. In nucleotides, the CDR3 is TGTGCCAGCAGCTTAGAAGCCGTACCTTCCTACGAGCAGTACTTC. It encodes CASSLEAVPSYEQYF.

The chain recombines TRBV20-1 with TRBJ2-5, with D perhaps matching TRBD1 or TRBD2 (5 bases each). Looked up from germline, CDR1 is DFQATT and CDR2 is SNEGSKA (reference sequence). There are 15 residues in the CDR3. With 5 bases removed from V and 5 bases from J, the gap between germline ends came to 21 bases. CDR3 amino acids: CSADGSRDLEETQYF. The CDR3 DNA reads as TGCAGTGCTGACGGTAGCCGGGACCTGGAGGAGACCCAGTACTTC.

The CDR3 protein is CKVNRGYGYTF. CDR3 coding DNA: TGCAAGGTCAACAGGGGGTATGGCTACACCTTC. The chain joins TRBV29-1 to TRBJ1-2; TRBD1 aligns across 8 bases. In germline, CDR1 is SQVTM, CDR2 ANQGSEA. CDR3 length: 11 residues. Full variable domain (missing parts from reference TRBV29-1 and TRBJ1-2): SAVISQKPSRDICQRGTSLTIQCQVDSQVTMMFWYRQQPGQSLTLIATANQGSEATYESGFVIDKFPISRPNLTFSTLTVSNMSPEDSSIYLCKVNRGYGYTFGSGTRLTVV.

This sequence joins TRBV7-2 and TRBJ2-7; D not certain. Germline V gene data show CDR1 as SGHTA and CDR2 as FQGNSA. There are 12 residues in the CDR3. Trimming took off 1 base at V and 7 bases at J, with 8 bases between the two ends. The CDR3 spells CASSLESWEQYF. DNA for the CDR3: TGTGCCAGCAGCTTAGAATCTTGGGAGCAGTACTTC.

In the case of this clonotype: Germline and junction disagree at one end, which may indicate a read error. The V gene is TRBV15, the J gene TRBJ1-2, with D possibly TRBD1 on 5 matching bases. The V gene's germline CDR1 is LNHNV and CDR2 YYDKDF (reference sequence). The CDR3 runs to 13 residues. DNA for the CDR3: TGTGCCACCGGCAGAGATACCGGGGCTGGCTACACCTTC. Translated, it gives CATGRDTGAGYTF.

The J gene is TRBJ2-5, the V gene TRBV7-2; TRBD1 or TRBD2 may be the D gene (5 bases each). CDR3 length: 11 amino acids. The V gene lost 5 bases and the J gene lost 14 bases, with 15 bases spanning the gap. Germline loops: CDR1 SGHTA, CDR2 FQGNSA. The chain's CDR3 is CASSHEGPGYF. CDR3 nucleotides: TGTGCCAGCAGCCATGAGGGGCCTGGCTACTTC.

This rearrangement joins TRBV7-6 to TRBJ2-5; D is uncertain. The CDR3 consists of 13 residues. With 5 bases removed from V and 1 base from J, the gap between germline ends came to 8 bases. Germline V gene data show CDR1 as SGHVS and CDR2 as FNYEAQ. The CDR3 nucleotides are TGTGCCAGCAGCCAAGTGTTCCAAGAGACCCAGTACTTC. Translation: CASSQVFQETQYF.

This sequence joins TRBV7-9 and TRBJ1-5; D is unresolved. The germline V gene has CDR1 SEHNR and CDR2 FQNEAQ (reference sequence). The CDR3 spans 17 residues. V gave up 1 base and J gave up 1 base, with 14 bases separating them. This chain's CDR3 is CASSLGGKGASNQPQHF. CDR3 nucleotide sequence: TGTGCCAGCAGCTTAGGGGGAAAAGGTGCAAGCAATCAGCCCCAGCATTTT.

The chain combines TRBV11-2 with TRBJ1-5; 9 bases line up with TRBD1. J gave up 4 bases and V 3 bases, and 4 bases lay outside the gene matches. The CDR3 has 15 residues. Germline lookup yields CDR1 SGHAT and CDR2 FQNNGV. CDR3 amino acids: CASSFGTGNNQPQHF. CDR3 DNA sequence: TGTGCCAGCAGCTTCGGGACAGGGAATAATCAGCCCCAGCATTTT.

In regard to this clonotype: The junction and the germline gene differ at one end; a read error may be behind it. The chain joins TRBV5-1 to TRBJ1-2; 12 nucleotides agree with TRBD1. The length of the CDR3 is 14 residues. Germline V gene sequence: CDR1 SGHRS, CDR2 YFSETQ. CDR3 nucleotide sequence: TGTGCCAGCAGCGGGGACAGGGGGCATCATGGCTACACCTTC. It encodes CASSGDRGHHGYTF.